This TCR beta chain appears in the sequencing data of a study of blood T cell repertoires in COVID-19. Study context: There were acute and convalescent COVID-19 samples, and they came from the United States, Italy and Spain. T cells, B-cell-depleted T cells, or PBMCs supplied cDNA or gDNA.

As concerns this clone: The sample has other DNA sequences that encode this CDR3 too.

In germline, CDR1 is SGHTA, CDR2 FQGNSA. This CDR3 is built from 14 residues. V shed 5 bases and J shed 0 bases, with 10 bases lying between them. Authors' data handling: Researchers report that nucleated cell counts were estimated from reference gene primer amplification. The protocol was immunoSEQ multiplex PCR, while the TCRdb copy is restricted to in-frame clones and leaves out a portion. The V and J calls and the clone size are those of that table, but D and trimming were determined from the DNA. The table lists over 350,000 clones, 86% of them singletons. This chain joins TRBV7-2 and TRBJ1-1; D is undetermined. This TCR derives from a woman aged 30 to 39 with active or convalescent COVID-19. The sequenced material came from peripheral blood. CDR3 nucleotide sequence: TGTGCCAGCAGCACCAGTGGCATGAACACTGAAGCTTTCTTT. Residues: CASSTSGMNTEAFF.